The subject of this entry is one T cell receptor beta chain. Profiled with immunoSEQ multiplex PCR; TCRdb holds only in-frame clones, not every one. The table includes about 490,000 clones, about 82% detected once. The CDR3 has 17 residues. Germline CDR1 is KGHSH and CDR2 is LQKENI. With 2 bases removed from V and 0 bases from J, the gap between germline ends came to 14 bases. Healthy and HIV-negative, the adult donors had no recent acute infections or vaccinations. This entry comes from a study of shared clonotypes between healthy human individuals. Sequenced sample: PBMCs. The receptor was derived from a woman between 40 and 50 years old in good health. Some clones in this sample may be carry-over from other donors' samples. The J gene is TRBJ1-3, the V gene TRBV18; D is perhaps TRBD1 (5 bases). Here the CDR3 DNA reads TGTGCCAGCTCACCAAGGAATCCAACAGGCTCTGGAAACACCATATATTTT. This encodes CASSPRNPTGSGNTIYF.